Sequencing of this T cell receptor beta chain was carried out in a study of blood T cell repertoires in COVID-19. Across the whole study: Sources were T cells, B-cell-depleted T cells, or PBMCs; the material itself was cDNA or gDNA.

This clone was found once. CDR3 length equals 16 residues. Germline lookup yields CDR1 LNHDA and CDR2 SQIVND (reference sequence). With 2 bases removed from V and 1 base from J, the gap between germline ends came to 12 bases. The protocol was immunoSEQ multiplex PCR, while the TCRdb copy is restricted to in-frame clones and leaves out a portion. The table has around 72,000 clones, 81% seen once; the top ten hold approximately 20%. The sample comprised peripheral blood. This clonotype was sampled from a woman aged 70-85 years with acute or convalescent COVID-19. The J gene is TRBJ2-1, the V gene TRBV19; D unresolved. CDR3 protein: CASSIIVRSSYNEQFF. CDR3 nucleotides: TGTGCCAGTAGTATAATAGTGCGGTCTTCCTACAATGAGCAGTTCTTC.